The 27 T cell receptor beta chains below all came from one sample that was sequenced in a study of PD-1 blockade in classical Hodgkin lymphoma. Profiled with immunoSEQ multiplex PCR; TCRdb holds only in-frame clones, not every one. There are about 58,000 clones in the sample; about 91% occur only once, and under 11% lies in the top ten. Each patient's relapse followed autologous stem cell transplantation, and brentuximab vedotin exposure varied. This material consisted of peripheral blood mononuclear cells (PBMCs), taken before the second cycle of nivolumab. The receptors shown here come from a human donor with classical Hodgkin lymphoma.

The genes are TRBV18 and TRBJ1-2; TRBD1 is a possible D gene (5 bases). V lost 5 bases and J 7 bases, leaving 35 bases between the germline ends. The CDR3 is 20 residues long. Per the germline V gene, CDR1 is KGHSH and CDR2 is LQKENI. The CDR3 nucleotides are TGTGCCAGCTCAATCACCGGTCCTCTTGTAACGGGGCAGCGCACCCTTGGCTACACCTTC. It translates to CASSITGPLVTGQRTLGYTF.

The chain carries TRBV7-8 and TRBJ2-7, with D tentatively TRBD1 (6 bases). Per the germline V gene, CDR1 is SGHVS and CDR2 is FQNEAQ. Trimming pared 2 bases from V and 2 bases from J, leaving 19 bases between. The CDR3 is 17 residues long. CDR3 residues: CASSLIQYGGQAYEQYF. CDR3 in DNA: TGTGCCAGCAGCTTAATTCAATATGGGGGCCAGGCCTACGAGCAGTACTTC.

This sequence joins TRBV29-1 and TRBJ1-6; no reliable D call. Germline lookup yields CDR1 SQVTM and CDR2 ANQGSEA. This CDR3 comprises 13 residues. The V gene lost 5 bases and the J gene lost 8 bases, with 13 bases spanning the gap. CDR3: CSVKGNEDSPLHF. As DNA, the CDR3 is TGCAGCGTTAAAGGGAATGAGGATTCACCCCTCCACTTT.

This rearrangement joins TRBV5-6 to TRBJ2-3, with a weak D call TRBD2 (6 bases). The V gene's germline CDR1 is SGHDT and CDR2 YYEEEE. The CDR3 consists of 13 residues. V was cut by 4 bases and J by 2 bases, with 8 bases left in between. CDR3 DNA: TGTGCCAGCAGCAGGGACTTCACAGATACGCAGTATTTT. Translated: CASSRDFTDTQYF.

The genes are TRBV7-9 and TRBJ2-3; TRBD1 agrees at 9 bases. The V gene's germline CDR1 is SEHNR and CDR2 FQNEAQ (reference sequence). The CDR3 is made up of 14 amino acids. J lost 4 bases, V lost 5 bases, and 4 bases had no gene match. CDR3 residues: CASSQRDRADTQYF. In DNA form, the CDR3 reads TGTGCCAGCAGCCAACGGGACAGGGCAGATACGCAGTATTTT.

This chain connects TRBV28 to TRBJ2-3; 7 bases agree with TRBD1. This CDR3 is 14 amino acids long. Per germline, CDR1 MDHEN and CDR2 SYDVKM. Losses at the gene ends were 2 bases for V and 5 bases for J; bases not matched to a gene: 4. CDR3 amino acids: CASSLVQGKDTQYF. CDR3 nucleotides: TGTGCCAGCAGTTTAGTACAGGGGAAAGATACGCAGTATTTT.

This clone was picked up one time. This chain joins TRBV7-3 and TRBJ2-5; no definite D call. The V and J ends lost 3 bases and 1 base respectively, with 15 bases between them. This CDR3 contains 16 residues. Germline CDR1 and CDR2: SGHTA and FQGTGA. CDR3 loop: CASSLGNPGFQETQYF. CDR3 DNA: TGTGCCAGCAGCTTGGGCAACCCCGGATTCCAAGAGACCCAGTACTTC.

This chain uses TRBV7-9 with TRBJ1-4; D is unresolved. Germline lookup yields CDR1 SEHNR and CDR2 FQNEAQ (reference sequence). The CDR3 is 16 amino acids. V shed 5 bases and J shed 3 bases, with 16 bases lying between them. The DNA for the CDR3 is TGTGCCAGCAGCCCCCCTATGGGCAAGCCTAATGAAAAACTGTTTTTT. Translated: CASSPPMGKPNEKLFF. Based on the CDR3 plus reference TRBV7-9 and TRBJ1-4, the full variable domain is DTGVSQNPRHKITKRGQNVTFRCDPISEHNRLYWYRQTLGQGPEFLTYFQNEAQLEKSRLLSDRFSAERPKGSFSTLEIQRTEQGDSAMYLCASSPPMGKPNEKLFFGSGTQLSVL.

V usage is TRBV14 and J usage is TRBJ2-7; 9 bases line up with TRBD1. The J segment lost 3 bases and the V segment lost 0 bases, leaving 3 bases of the junction unmatched. Germline CDR1 reads SGHDN; CDR2 reads FVKESK. This CDR3 is built from 15 residues. DNA of the CDR3: TGTGCCAGCAGCCAAGAAGGACAGGGGAACTACGAGCAGTACTTC. Translated, it gives CASSQEGQGNYEQYF.

This sequence joins TRBV6-5 and TRBJ2-5; 12 bases are shared with TRBD1. Unmatched junction bases numbered 5, after V lost 8 bases and J lost 4 bases. Germline CDR1 MNHEY, CDR2 SVGAGI. The CDR3 runs 14 residues. The CDR3 DNA reads as TGTGCCAGCGGTAGGGACAGGGGGCCAGAGACCCAGTACTTC. Amino acid sequence: CASGRDRGPETQYF.

In the case of this clone: One end of the junction does not line up with germline, which may come from a read error. The chain links TRBV6-5 to TRBJ2-3, with 9 bases lining up with TRBD1. The CDR3 consists of 13 residues. Germline CDR1 MNHEY, CDR2 SVGAGI. The CDR3 is CASTTGGTDTQYF. CDR3 bases: TGTGCCAGCACCACAGGGGGCACCGATACGCAGTATTTT.

This rearrangement joins TRBV5-4 to TRBJ2-1; 7 positions agree with TRBD2. Trimming took 1 base from V and 7 from J; bases not matched to a gene: 5. Germline V gives CDR1 SGHNT, CDR2 YYREEE (reference sequence). The CDR3 extends over 14 amino acids. CDR3 region: CASSLRLAENEQFF. The CDR3 coding sequence is TGTGCCAGCAGCTTGAGGCTAGCGGAAAATGAGCAGTTCTTC.

The genes are TRBV14 and TRBJ2-5, with TRBD2 matching over 7 bases. Germline V gives CDR1 SGHDN, CDR2 FVKESK. J lost 4 bases, V lost 4 bases, and 9 bases had no gene match. The CDR3 has 15 amino acids. For the CDR3, the DNA is TGTGCCAGCAGCCTCCTGGAGGGAGGGATAGAGACCCAGTACTTC. It encodes CASSLLEGGIETQYF.

This chain joins TRBV6-1 and TRBJ1-1; tentative D call: TRBD1 (5 bases). Trimming took off 0 bases at V and 5 bases at J, with 10 bases between the two ends. Germline V CDR1 and CDR2: MNHNS, SASEGT. The CDR3 extends over 14 amino acids. This CDR3 is CASSEALGGTEAFF. As DNA, the CDR3 is TGTGCCAGCAGTGAAGCGCTTGGGGGAACTGAAGCTTTCTTT.

J is TRBJ2-3 and V is TRBV5-6, with D tentatively TRBD2 (6 bases). With 0 bases removed from V and 0 bases from J, the gap between germline ends came to 11 bases. Per germline, CDR1 SGHDT and CDR2 YYEEEE. The CDR3 sequence is 16 residues long. Here the CDR3 reads CASSLAGDVSTDTQYF. The CDR3 DNA sequence: TGTGCCAGCAGCTTGGCGGGGGACGTTAGCACAGATACGCAGTATTTT. Full variable domain (missing parts from reference TRBV5-6 and TRBJ2-3): DAGVTQSPTHLIKTRGQQVTLRCSPKSGHDTVSWYQQALGQGPQFIFQYYEEEERQRGNFPDRFSGHQFPNYSSELNVNALLLGDSALYLCASSLAGDVSTDTQYFGPGTRLTVL.

In DNA, the CDR3 is TGCAGCGTTGAACTAGCGGGAGTCAACACCGGGGAGCTGTTTTTT. It translates to CSVELAGVNTGELFF. The J gene is TRBJ2-2, the V gene TRBV29-1, with 10 bases aligning to TRBD2. The CDR3 totals 15 residues. V shed 2 bases and J 2 bases; nucleotides not matched to a gene: 2. Looked up from germline, CDR1 is SQVTM and CDR2 is ANQGSEA.

The CDR3 region is CSVAGRSYEQYF. The CDR3 region has the DNA TGCAGCGTTGCGGGCCGGTCCTACGAGCAGTACTTC. The rearrangement joins TRBV29-1 to TRBJ2-7; no clear D. CDR1 SQVTM and CDR2 ANQGSEA come from the germline V gene. The CDR3 totals 12 residues. V lost 4 bases to trimming and J lost 1 base, with 8 bases between them.

This clone was counted a single time. The chain couples TRBV9 to TRBJ2-7; the match to TRBD2 covers 7 bases. Germline loops: CDR1 SGDLS, CDR2 YYNGEE. The V gene end was trimmed by 0 bases and the J gene end by 4 bases; junction bases not matched to a gene: 7. The CDR3 runs 15 residues. In DNA, the CDR3 is TGTGCCAGCAGCGTAGAGCGGGACTTGAGGTACGAGCAGTACTTC. It encodes CASSVERDLRYEQYF.

The chain uses TRBV6-5 and TRBJ1-3, with D perhaps TRBD1 (5 bases). CDR1 and CDR2 from the germline V gene are MNHEY and SVGAGI. This CDR3 region has 15 residues. Deletions cut 6 bases from V and 3 bases from J, with 15 bases between. The CDR3 sequence is CASSTGGGSGNTIYF. Here the CDR3 DNA reads TGTGCCAGCAGCACTGGTGGGGGTAGTGGAAACACCATATATTTT.

The chain couples TRBV9 to TRBJ2-1; the match to TRBD2 covers 9 bases. The V segment lost 3 bases and the J segment 10 bases; nucleotides outside the gene matches: 14. CDR1 SGDLS and CDR2 YYNGEE come from the germline V gene. The length of the CDR3 is 16 residues. The CDR3 bases are TGTGCCAGCAGCGGGGCCTTAGTGACTAGCGGTCGGGAGCAGTTCTTC. Its translation: CASSGALVTSGREQFF.

The J gene is TRBJ1-1, the V gene TRBV5-6; 8 bases match TRBD1. J gave up 4 bases and V 3 bases, and 11 bases lay outside the gene matches. Per the germline V gene, CDR1 is SGHDT and CDR2 is YYEEEE. CDR3 length: 16 amino acids. CDR3 amino acids: CASSSYPGGRGTEAFF. The CDR3, as DNA: TGTGCCAGCAGCTCATACCCAGGGGGCCGAGGCACTGAAGCTTTCTTT.

The rearrangement links TRBV5-1 to TRBJ2-5; D not resolved. This CDR3 comprises 12 residues. The V gene lost 0 bases and the J gene lost 2 bases, with 2 bases spanning the gap. Germline V gene sequence: CDR1 SGHRS, CDR2 YFSETQ. CDR3 sequence (DNA): TGCGCCAGCAGCTTGGCTCAAGAGACCCAGTACTTC. Its translation is CASSLAQETQYF.

Here the CDR3 reads CASSVSSGSYEQYF. CDR3 bases: TGTGCCAGCAGCGTATCTAGCGGGAGTTACGAGCAGTACTTC. This chain links TRBV9 with TRBJ2-7, with 10 bases identical to TRBD2. This CDR3 spans 14 amino acids. V shed 1 base and J 4 bases; nucleotides not matched to a gene: 2. The germline CDR1 and CDR2 sequences are SGDLS and YYNGEE.

The V gene is TRBV28, the J gene TRBJ1-3, with D hard to call. Germline values: CDR1 MDHEN, CDR2 SYDVKM. V shed 4 bases and J shed 2 bases, with 9 bases lying between them. The CDR3 is 14 residues long. The CDR3 here is CASSSPATGNTIYF. CDR3 sequence (DNA): TGTGCCAGCAGTTCCCCAGCAACTGGAAACACCATATATTTT.

The rearrangement joins TRBV1 to TRBJ2-2; the table's D call, TRBD2, has no DNA check behind it. TRBV1 corresponds to a pseudogene. This CDR3 comprises 16 residues. The CDR3 here is CTSSPQAVRRSGELFF. CDR3 DNA sequence: TGCACCAGCAGCCCTCAAGCGGTTAGACGATCCGGGGAGCTGTTTTTT.

J is TRBJ2-1 and V is TRBV9; 7 bases line up with TRBD2. The CDR3 is 15 amino acids. J gave up 4 bases and V 6 bases, and 10 bases lay outside the gene matches. In germline, CDR1 is SGDLS, CDR2 YYNGEE. As DNA, the CDR3 is TGTGCCAGCACTCCAGGCCTAGCGGATTACAATGAGCAGTTCTTC. This encodes CASTPGLADYNEQFF.

This chain uses TRBV25-1 with TRBJ1-5; possibly TRBD1 for D (6 bases). This CDR3 has 14 amino acids. Trimming shortened V by 4 bases and J by 2 bases, and 9 bases separated the two germline ends. The germline V gene encodes CDR1 MGHDK and CDR2 SYGVNS. The CDR3 region is CASSVSGGNQPQHF. CDR3 coding DNA: TGTGCCAGCAGTGTCTCAGGGGGCAATCAGCCCCAGCATTTT.